A selection of T cell receptor beta chains follows, all from one sample in a study of cytomegalovirus exposure and HLA in healthy donors. The method was immunoSEQ multiplex PCR; TCRdb's version includes in-frame clones alone and lacks a portion of them. Of 90,000 or so clones in the sample, about 80% were seen once. Input material: PBMCs. The origin of the receptors is a woman in her 50s in good health and CMV-seropositive. Each CDR3 is given with its conserved first and last residue. The order of the fields is CDR3 protein, CDR3 DNA, clone size, J gene, V gene, D gene. A D gene is named only where the DNA matches it firmly. The size of a clone is reported for some rows only, either as once, few or many, or as a class for expanded clones.

CDR3aa: CASSLGSRDEQFF
CDR3nt: TGTGCCAGCAGTTTAGGTTCTAGAGATGAGCAGTTCTTC
abundance: -
j_gene: TRBJ2-1
v_gene: TRBV27
d_gene: -

CDR3aa: CATSTGDTEAFF
CDR3nt: TGTGCCACCTCGACAGGGGACACTGAAGCTTTCTTT
abundance: -
j_gene: TRBJ1-1
v_gene: TRBV10-3
d_gene: TRBD1

CDR3aa: CASSQELQITYEQYF
CDR3nt: TGCGCCAGCAGCCAAGAACTTCAAATCACCTACGAGCAGTACTTC
abundance: -
j_gene: TRBJ2-7
v_gene: TRBV4-1
d_gene: -

CDR3aa: CASSSSGTDNTEAFF
CDR3nt: TGTGCCAGCAGTTCGTCCGGGACAGACAACACTGAAGCTTTCTTT
abundance: once
j_gene: TRBJ1-1
v_gene: TRBV27
d_gene: TRBD1

CDR3aa: CASSLIPGYEQYF
CDR3nt: TGTGCCAGCAGCTTAATACCGGGCTACGAGCAGTACTTC
abundance: few
j_gene: TRBJ2-7
v_gene: TRBV11-1
d_gene: -

CDR3aa: CASSQFTYRDRGRRGNQPQHF
CDR3nt: TGCGCCAGCAGCCAGTTCACTTACCGGGACAGGGGGCGCAGGGGCAATCAGCCCCAGCATTTT
abundance: -
j_gene: TRBJ1-5
v_gene: TRBV4-1
d_gene: TRBD1

CDR3aa: CASSSPERAGGHEKLFF
CDR3nt: TGTGCCAGTAGTTCCCCTGAACGTGCAGGGGGTCATGAAAAACTGTTTTTT
abundance: -
j_gene: TRBJ1-4
v_gene: TRBV19
d_gene: TRBD1

CDR3aa: CASSRTETGELFF
CDR3nt: TGTGCCAGCAGTCGGACAGAGACCGGGGAGCTGTTTTTT
abundance: -
j_gene: TRBJ2-2
v_gene: TRBV6-6
d_gene: -

CDR3aa: CASSQEPSGGYSTDTQYF
CDR3nt: TGTGCCAGCAGCCAAGAACCCAGCGGGGGGTATAGCACAGATACGCAGTATTTT
abundance: few
j_gene: TRBJ2-3
v_gene: TRBV4-2
d_gene: TRBD2

CDR3aa: CASSDSIAGGYNEQFF
CDR3nt: TGTGCCAGCAGTGACTCGATAGCGGGAGGATACAATGAGCAGTTCTTC
abundance: -
j_gene: TRBJ2-1
v_gene: TRBV6-4
d_gene: TRBD2

CDR3aa: CASSYSGTVLGAQYF
CDR3nt: TGTGCCAGCAGTTACTCTGGGACAGTCTTGGGGGCCCAGTACTTC
abundance: -
j_gene: TRBJ2-5
v_gene: TRBV6-6
d_gene: TRBD1

CDR3aa: CASRGIQGREKLFF
CDR3nt: TGTGCCAGCAGAGGCATACAGGGGAGGGAAAAACTGTTTTTT
abundance: -
j_gene: TRBJ1-4
v_gene: TRBV2
d_gene: TRBD1

CDR3aa: CASRGQGWNTGELFF
CDR3nt: TGTGCCAGCAGGGGACAGGGGTGGAACACCGGGGAGCTGTTTTTT
abundance: -
j_gene: TRBJ2-2
v_gene: TRBV6-5
d_gene: TRBD1

CDR3aa: CASSLAAGGYGYTF
CDR3nt: TGTGCCAGCAGCTTGGCGGCAGGGGGCTATGGCTACACCTTC
abundance: -
j_gene: TRBJ1-2
v_gene: TRBV5-5
d_gene: TRBD1

CDR3aa: CASSQRLVIDEQFF
CDR3nt: TGCGCCAGCAGCCAGAGACTAGTTATCGATGAGCAGTTCTTC
abundance: once
j_gene: TRBJ2-1
v_gene: TRBV5-1
d_gene: -

CDR3aa: CASSLSGTGGEAFF
CDR3nt: TGTGCCAGCAGCCTCAGCGGGACAGGGGGAGAAGCTTTCTTT
abundance: once
j_gene: TRBJ1-1
v_gene: TRBV6-5
d_gene: TRBD1

CDR3aa: CARGTGGNTGELFF
CDR3nt: TGTGCCAGGGGGACAGGGGGCAACACCGGGGAGCTGTTTTTT
abundance: few
j_gene: TRBJ2-2
v_gene: TRBV7-9
d_gene: TRBD1

CDR3aa: CASSSTTGENTIYF
CDR3nt: TGTGCCAGCAGCTCTACTACAGGGGAGAACACCATATATTTT
abundance: -
j_gene: TRBJ1-3
v_gene: TRBV11-2
d_gene: TRBD1

CDR3aa: CASSWGFSSYEQYF
CDR3nt: TGTGCCAGCAGTTGGGGCTTCAGCTCCTACGAGCAGTACTTC
abundance: -
j_gene: TRBJ2-7
v_gene: TRBV6-5
d_gene: -

CDR3aa: CASSTGTAANTGELFF
CDR3nt: TGTGCCAGTAGTACTGGGACAGCTGCGAACACCGGGGAGCTGTTTTTT
abundance: -
j_gene: TRBJ2-2
v_gene: TRBV19
d_gene: TRBD1

CDR3aa: CASSDGEQGMADTQYF
CDR3nt: TGTGCCAGCAGTGATGGGGAACAGGGGATGGCAGATACGCAGTATTTT
abundance: few
j_gene: TRBJ2-3
v_gene: TRBV25-1
d_gene: TRBD1

CDR3aa: CASSVLAGGRNTGELFF
CDR3nt: TGTGCCAGCAGCGTACTAGCGGGGGGGCGTAACACCGGGGAGCTGTTTTTT
abundance: -
j_gene: TRBJ2-2
v_gene: TRBV9
d_gene: TRBD2

CDR3aa: CASSLVRGFDLLNTGELFF
CDR3nt: TGTGCCAGCAGCTTAGTTCGGGGTTTTGACCTCCTGAACACCGGGGAGCTGTTTTTT
abundance: few
j_gene: TRBJ2-2
v_gene: TRBV13
d_gene: -

CDR3aa: CASSGGQYYSNQPQHF
CDR3nt: TGTGCCAGCAGTGGGGGACAGTACTATAGCAATCAGCCCCAGCATTTT
abundance: -
j_gene: TRBJ1-5
v_gene: TRBV6-1
d_gene: TRBD1

CDR3aa: CARTYGSNNEQFF
CDR3nt: TGTGCTCGTACCTACGGGTCCAACAATGAGCAGTTCTTC
abundance: -
j_gene: TRBJ2-1
v_gene: TRBV2
d_gene: -

CDR3aa: CASSQGPRTNSPLHF
CDR3nt: TGCGCCAGCAGCCAAGGCCCGCGGACAAATTCACCCCTCCACTTT
abundance: -
j_gene: TRBJ1-6
v_gene: TRBV4-1
d_gene: -

CDR3aa: CASSLRLAGQYNEQFF
CDR3nt: TGTGCCAGCAGCCTGAGACTAGCGGGGCAGTACAATGAGCAGTTCTTC
abundance: -
j_gene: TRBJ2-1
v_gene: TRBV9
d_gene: TRBD2

CDR3aa: CASSSAGVGYNEQFF
CDR3nt: TGCGCCAGCAGCTCAGCGGGAGTTGGCTACAATGAGCAGTTCTTC
abundance: few
j_gene: TRBJ2-1
v_gene: TRBV5-1
d_gene: TRBD2

CDR3aa: CASSLARDRGEQFF
CDR3nt: TGCGCCAGCAGCTTGGCGCGGGATAGGGGTGAGCAGTTCTTC
abundance: once
j_gene: TRBJ2-1
v_gene: TRBV5-1
d_gene: -

CDR3aa: CASSSRDRGLEAFF
CDR3nt: TGCGCCAGCAGCTCCCGGGACAGGGGCCTTGAAGCTTTCTTT
abundance: -
j_gene: TRBJ1-1
v_gene: TRBV5-1
d_gene: TRBD1

CDR3aa: CASIEDSSGEKLFF
CDR3nt: TGTGCCAGCATAGAGGACAGTTCCGGTGAAAAACTGTTTTTT
abundance: -
j_gene: TRBJ1-4
v_gene: TRBV2
d_gene: -

CDR3aa: CASPAAGELFF
CDR3nt: TGTGCCTCCCCCGCGGCAGGGGAGCTGTTTTTT
abundance: -
j_gene: TRBJ2-2
v_gene: TRBV30
d_gene: -

CDR3aa: CAWSVQGGNEQFF
CDR3nt: TGTGCCTGGAGTGTACAGGGCGGGAATGAGCAGTTCTTC
abundance: -
j_gene: TRBJ2-1
v_gene: TRBV30
d_gene: -

CDR3aa: CASSEGTYRSNQPQHF
CDR3nt: TGCGCCAGCAGTGAAGGGACTTACCGTAGCAATCAGCCCCAGCATTTT
abundance: once
j_gene: TRBJ1-5
v_gene: TRBV10-1
d_gene: -

CDR3aa: CASGAGDTNYGYTF
CDR3nt: TGTGCCAGCGGGGCAGGGGATACTAACTATGGCTACACCTTC
abundance: -
j_gene: TRBJ1-2
v_gene: TRBV2
d_gene: -

CDR3aa: CASRETMNTEAFF
CDR3nt: TGTGCCAGCAGAGAAACTATGAACACTGAAGCTTTCTTT
abundance: -
j_gene: TRBJ1-1
v_gene: TRBV5-4
d_gene: -

CDR3aa: CAISPLEHTQYF
CDR3nt: TGTGCCATCAGTCCGTTAGAACATACGCAGTATTTT
abundance: -
j_gene: TRBJ2-3
v_gene: TRBV10-3
d_gene: -

CDR3aa: CASSQGTASGSTTDTQYF
CDR3nt: TGTGCCAGCAGCCAAGGTACGGCTAGCGGGTCCACCACAGATACGCAGTATTTT
abundance: once
j_gene: TRBJ2-3
v_gene: TRBV4-2
d_gene: TRBD2

CDR3aa: CASSPGGNQPQHF
CDR3nt: TGTGCCAGCAGCCCTGGGGGGAATCAGCCCCAGCATTTT
abundance: few
j_gene: TRBJ1-5
v_gene: TRBV5-6
d_gene: -

CDR3aa: CASSVFSTGQPQHF
CDR3nt: TGTGCCAGCTCGGTGTTCTCGACAGGTCAGCCCCAGCATTTT
abundance: -
j_gene: TRBJ1-5
v_gene: TRBV18
d_gene: -

CDR3aa: CASSLSGLMNTEAFF
CDR3nt: TGTGCCAGCAGCTTGTCAGGGTTGATGAACACTGAAGCTTTCTTT
abundance: -
j_gene: TRBJ1-1
v_gene: TRBV7-9
d_gene: -

CDR3aa: CAWSVQVMNTEAFF
CDR3nt: TGTGCCTGGAGTGTACAGGTAATGAACACTGAAGCTTTCTTT
abundance: -
j_gene: TRBJ1-1
v_gene: TRBV30
d_gene: -

CDR3aa: CAIQALSSGIMNTEAFF
CDR3nt: TGTGCCATCCAAGCGCTGAGCAGTGGCATTATGAACACTGAAGCTTTCTTT
abundance: -
j_gene: TRBJ1-1
v_gene: TRBV10-3
d_gene: -

CDR3aa: CASSLALAGGRNEQFF
CDR3nt: TGTGCCAGCAGCTTAGCACTAGCGGGAGGGCGGAATGAGCAGTTCTTC
abundance: -
j_gene: TRBJ2-1
v_gene: TRBV7-2
d_gene: TRBD2

CDR3aa: CASNDGGETQYF
CDR3nt: TGTGCCAGCAACGATGGAGGGGAGACCCAGTACTTC
abundance: few
j_gene: TRBJ2-5
v_gene: TRBV6-1
d_gene: -

CDR3aa: CASTIRAGTEQFF
CDR3nt: TGTGCCAGCACCATAAGAGCGGGCACTGAGCAGTTCTTC
abundance: few
j_gene: TRBJ2-1
v_gene: TRBV11-2
d_gene: -

CDR3aa: CASSQTLGSEETQYF
CDR3nt: TGTGCCAGCAGTCAGACACTAGGATCTGAAGAGACCCAGTACTTC
abundance: few
j_gene: TRBJ2-5
v_gene: TRBV4-2
d_gene: -

CDR3aa: CASSEASGPGPQHF
CDR3nt: TGTGCCAGCAGTGAAGCATCAGGGCCGGGGCCCCAGCATTTT
abundance: -
j_gene: TRBJ1-5
v_gene: TRBV6-1
d_gene: -

CDR3aa: CASSFNFDRVGEKLFF
CDR3nt: TGTGCCAGCAGCTTTAATTTTGACAGGGTCGGCGAAAAACTGTTTTTT
abundance: once
j_gene: TRBJ1-4
v_gene: TRBV5-6
d_gene: TRBD1

CDR3aa: CASSGGINQPQHF
CDR3nt: TGTGCCAGCAGTGGAGGAATAAATCAGCCCCAGCATTTT
abundance: -
j_gene: TRBJ1-5
v_gene: TRBV6-1
d_gene: -

CDR3aa: CASSLGTAYGYTF
CDR3nt: TGTGCCAGCAGTCTCGGGACAGCCTATGGCTACACCTTC
abundance: -
j_gene: TRBJ1-2
v_gene: TRBV2
d_gene: TRBD1

CDR3aa: CASSLSTIPGELFF
CDR3nt: TGTGCCAGCAGTTTATCGACTATTCCCGGGGAGCTGTTTTTT
abundance: -
j_gene: TRBJ2-2
v_gene: TRBV27
d_gene: -